The T cell receptor (beta chain) described here comes from a study of radiotherapy plus CTLA-4 blockade in lung cancer. It was focal radiation plus CTLA-4 blockade with ipilimumab that patients with chemo-refractory metastatic non-small-cell lung cancer received. Study-level points and caveats: Clones derived from tumor TCRs expanded in blood after radiotherapy plus ipilimumab. Interferon-beta and early blood T cell clone dynamics reportedly predicted response best.

Trimming cost V 6 bases and J 4 bases, with 17 bases left between them. Per germline, CDR1 SGHRS and CDR2 YFSETQ. The CDR3 is made up of 15 amino acids. As for this clone: Its antigen is currently unknown.

TCRdb's copy holds only in-frame clones and misses some; the assay was immunoSEQ multiplex PCR. This sample yields tens of thousands of clones, of which around 81% are seen a single time; 22% belongs to the top ten. The chain carries TRBV5-1 and TRBJ2-1, with D perhaps matching TRBD2 (6 bases). The sequence derives from a human donor with non-small cell lung cancer whose response to radiotherapy plus ipilimumab could not be evaluated. Some clones in this sample may be carry-over from other donors' samples. The sample in question was peripheral blood, obtained from a patient treated with radiotherapy plus ipilimumab. As DNA, the CDR3 is TGCGCCAGCACCCTAGGAGGGAGCGTATACAATGAGCAGTTCTTC. Protein product: CASTLGGSVYNEQFF.